Presented here are 20 T cell receptor beta chains from one specimen sequenced in a study of control samples from healthy donors and cancer patients. Here immunoSEQ multiplex PCR was the method, and the copy in TCRdb shows in-frame clones only, minus some. Its listing shows about 190,000 clones. Sequencing used blood. All receptors come from a woman aged 25 to 45 in good health.

The chain couples TRBV19 to TRBJ2-5, with 7 nucleotides matching TRBD2. This CDR3 has 16 amino acids. Looked up from germline, CDR1 is LNHDA and CDR2 is SQIVND (reference sequence). J gave up 1 base and V 1 base, and 6 bases lay outside the gene matches. CDR3 loop: CASSIGLAVTQETQYF. CDR3 DNA: TGTGCCAGTAGTATAGGCCTAGCGGTAACCCAAGAGACCCAGTACTTC.

This rearrangement joins TRBV2 to TRBJ1-3; 8 nucleotides agree with TRBD1. V gave up 0 bases and J gave up 1 base; unmatched junction bases: 8. The CDR3 is 18 amino acids. Germline CDR1 SNHLY, CDR2 FYNNEI. The CDR3 DNA reads TGTGCCAGCAGTGAAGCGGGCAGGGGGCGATTATCTGGAAACACCATATATTTT. It codes for CASSEAGRGRLSGNTIYF.

The CDR3 sequence is CASRGQREGNYGYTF. The CDR3 nucleotides are TGTGCCAGCAGGGGACAGAGGGAGGGTAACTATGGCTACACCTTC. The gene calls are TRBV5-8 and TRBJ1-2; TRBD1 matches at 7 bases. This CDR3 is 15 amino acids long. The trim removed 5 bases at V and 1 base at J, leaving 8 bases unmatched. Germline loops: CDR1 SGHTS, CDR2 YDEGEE.

The V and J genes are TRBV3-1 (or the pseudogene TRBV3-2) and TRBJ1-1; D is unclear. V was trimmed by 3 bases and J by 1 base, leaving 6 bases between them. The germline V gene encodes CDR1 LGHDT and CDR2 YNNKEL (reference sequence). This CDR3 contains 13 residues. CDR3: CASSQQTNTEAFF. For the CDR3, the DNA is TGTGCCAGCAGCCAGCAAACGAACACTGAAGCTTTCTTT.

The J gene is TRBJ2-1, the V gene TRBV7-6; TRBD2 might be the D (6 bases). CDR1 and CDR2 (germline): SGHVS, FNYEAQ. There are 12 residues in the CDR3. Between the trimmed V and J ends, which lost 5 bases and 6 bases, there was a span of 8 bases. The CDR3 spells CASSKRANEQFF. As DNA, the CDR3 is TGTGCCAGCAGCAAGCGGGCCAATGAGCAGTTCTTC.

The chain employs TRBV15 and TRBJ1-1, with D possibly being TRBD1 (5 bases). Trimming cost V 3 bases and J 3 bases, with 8 bases left between them. CDR3 size: 13 residues. The germline V gene encodes CDR1 LNHNV and CDR2 YYDKDF (reference sequence). The CDR3 protein is CATSRGEDTEAFF. In DNA, the CDR3 is TGTGCCACCAGCAGGGGGGAAGACACTGAAGCTTTCTTT.

J is TRBJ2-5 and V is TRBV5-1; 8 positions match TRBD2. Trimming removed 4 bases from V and 4 bases from J; junction bases left unmatched: 18. CDR1 is SGHRS, CDR2 YFSETQ, per germline. This CDR3 region has 18 residues. The CDR3 loop reads CASSLGDRGLAGRETQYF. CDR3 nucleotides: TGCGCCAGCAGCCTGGGAGACCGCGGATTAGCGGGGAGAGAGACCCAGTACTTC.

The rearrangement uses TRBV2 and TRBJ2-1; D uncertain. The V gene lost 6 bases and the J gene lost 0 bases, with 9 bases spanning the gap. Per the germline V gene, CDR1 is SNHLY and CDR2 is FYNNEI. This CDR3 contains 14 residues. CDR3 nucleotide sequence: TGTGCCAGCAGCGTATATAGCTCCTACAATGAGCAGTTCTTC. Translating it yields CASSVYSSYNEQFF.

This sequence joins TRBV20-1 and TRBJ2-4, with unresolved D. CDR1 and CDR2 from the germline V gene are DFQATT and SNEGSKA (reference sequence). This CDR3 comprises 11 residues. CDR3 sequence: CRVGGKNIQYF. CDR3 sequence (DNA): TGCAGGGTTGGCGGCAAAAACATTCAGTACTTC.

J is TRBJ1-1 and V is TRBV20-1; possible D gene TRBD1, 5 bases. The germline V gene encodes CDR1 DFQATT and CDR2 SNEGSKA (reference sequence). This CDR3 region has 10 residues. The V end was cut by 3 bases, the J end by 9 bases, with 8 bases between. CDR3 amino acids: CSASGAKAFF. As DNA, the CDR3 is TGCAGTGCTAGTGGGGCCAAAGCTTTCTTT.

The chain is built from TRBV3-1 (or the pseudogene TRBV3-2) and TRBJ2-1; D is unresolved. Germline lookup yields CDR1 LGHDT and CDR2 YNNKEL (reference sequence). The CDR3 is 15 amino acids. V was clipped by 4 bases and J by 0 bases, with 10 bases between them. CDR3 sequence (DNA): TGTGCCAGCAGCCCATCTTATAGCTCCTACAATGAGCAGTTCTTC. Translation: CASSPSYSSYNEQFF.

The chain employs TRBV19 and TRBJ1-3, with D uncertain. This CDR3 region has 14 residues. Trimming took 6 bases from V and 0 from J, leaving 9 bases between them. Germline V CDR1 and CDR2: LNHDA, SQIVND (reference sequence). The CDR3, as DNA: TGTGCCAGTAGCCTCCCAGGCTCTGGAAACACCATATATTTT. It yields the protein CASSLPGSGNTIYF.

The V call is TRBV7-2, the J call TRBJ2-5; 9 bases align to TRBD1. The CDR3 length is 16 residues. V lost 4 bases, J lost 5 bases, and 11 bases stayed unmatched. Germline V CDR1 and CDR2: SGHTA, FQGNSA. In DNA, the CDR3 is TGTGCCAGCAGCTACAATCTACAGGGGGCGGGGGAGACCCAGTACTTC. Protein sequence: CASSYNLQGAGETQYF.

This sequence joins TRBV2 and TRBJ2-3; D could derive from TRBD1 or TRBD2 (6 bases each). CDR3 length: 15 amino acids. CDR1 is SNHLY, CDR2 FYNNEI, per germline. The V end lost 3 bases, the J end lost 5 bases, and 15 bases lay between the germline ends. CDR3 sequence: CASSEKGGQGDTQYF. As DNA, the CDR3 is TGTGCCAGCAGTGAGAAAGGGGGGCAGGGAGATACGCAGTATTTT.

V and J are TRBV6-5 and TRBJ2-1; the D gene is possibly TRBD2 (6 bases). This CDR3 has 14 amino acids. Germline V gene sequence: CDR1 MNHEY, CDR2 SVGAGI. Trimming took off 3 bases at V and 5 bases at J, with 11 bases between the two ends. For the CDR3, the DNA is TGTGCCAGCAGTTATGGGGCTAGCGACAATGAGCAGTTCTTC. Protein: CASSYGASDNEQFF.

This sequence joins TRBV20-1 and TRBJ2-7; 7 bases line up with TRBD1. This CDR3 has 15 amino acids. The junction had 8 bases not matched to a gene; V was cut back by 3 bases and J by 0 bases. Germline V CDR1 and CDR2: DFQATT, SNEGSKA (reference sequence). The CDR3 DNA follows: TGCAGTGCTAGTAAAGACAGGGCCAGCTCCTACGAGCAGTACTTC. It specifies CSASKDRASSYEQYF.

The V call is TRBV27, the J call TRBJ1-5, with D perhaps TRBD1 (6 bases). Per germline, CDR1 MNHEY and CDR2 SMNVEV (reference sequence). CDR3 size: 15 residues. V shed 3 bases and J shed 4 bases, with 13 bases lying between them. The CDR3 protein is CASSLGGTLNQPQHF. The CDR3 nucleotides are TGTGCCAGCAGTTTGGGGGGGACATTAAATCAGCCCCAGCATTTT.

The chain employs TRBV6-5 and TRBJ1-6; D unclear. In germline, CDR1 is MNHEY, CDR2 SVGAGI. The ends were cut back, 6 bases at V and 9 bases at J, with 18 bases in the middle. This CDR3 spans 15 amino acids. CDR3 sequence: CASSQIPGGLSPLHF. In DNA, the CDR3 is TGTGCCAGCAGCCAAATCCCGGGTGGCCTTTCACCCCTCCACTTT.

The chain employs TRBV6-5 and TRBJ1-1, with D unclear. The CDR3 totals 16 residues. CDR1 and CDR2 from the germline V gene are MNHEY and SVGAGI. The germline V and J ends were trimmed by 0 bases and 2 bases, with 13 bases remaining between them. CDR3 sequence: CASSYSIGGLNTEAFF. For the CDR3, the DNA is TGTGCCAGCAGTTACTCAATCGGCGGGTTAAACACTGAAGCTTTCTTT.

The chain has TRBV4-1 and TRBJ1-2; D may be TRBD1 (5 bases). The CDR3 sequence is 19 residues long. Germline lookup yields CDR1 MGHRA and CDR2 YSYEKL. V was pared by 0 bases and J by 1 base, with 21 bases between. In nucleotides, the CDR3 is TGCGCCAGCAGCCAAGAAAGGATCGGCCGCGACAGCCATAACTATGGCTACACCTTC. This translates into CASSQERIGRDSHNYGYTF.